A single sample is the source of the 25 T cell receptor beta chains below, sequenced in a study of response to subunit inactivated influenza vaccine. One entry per CDR3 protein, called by TCRdb with MiXCR from the RT-PCR reads. The sample contains 500,000 to 600,000 distinct CDR3 sequences, around 13% of which appear only once. The sequencing here drew on PBMCs from blood, taken about 11 days after vaccination. Receptors originate from a middle-aged man who received an inactivated influenza vaccine.

Ten or more counts support this clonotype. The chain joins TRBV9 to TRBJ2-5; 7 nucleotides match TRBD1. With 4 bases clipped from V and 1 base from J, the junction kept 4 bases outside the gene matches. The CDR3 extends over 14 amino acids. CDR1 SGDLS and CDR2 YYNGEE come from the germline V gene. The CDR3 coding sequence is TGTGCCAGCAGCACTGGGACAGTCCAAGAGACCCAGTACTTC. Residues: CASSTGTVQETQYF.

The J gene is TRBJ1-2, the V gene TRBV25-1; no reliable D call. This CDR3 is 13 amino acids long. Germline V gives CDR1 MGHDK, CDR2 SYGVNS. With 10 bases removed from V and 7 bases from J, the gap between germline ends came to 19 bases. The CDR3 is CATSRASSGGYTF. The DNA for the CDR3 is TGTGCCACTAGCCGGGCCTCAAGTGGTGGCTACACCTTC.

This clonotype was counted only a few times. V is TRBV6-2 or TRBV6-3 and J is TRBJ2-4, with TRBD1 as a possible D gene (6 bases). V lost 5 bases to trimming and J lost 0 bases, with 11 bases between them. CDR1 MNHEY and CDR2 SVGEGT come from the germline V gene. The CDR3 runs to 15 residues. CDR3 region: CASSPQGEAKNIQYF. CDR3 nucleotides: TGTGCCAGCAGTCCACAGGGAGAAGCCAAAAACATTCAGTACTTC.

This chain joins TRBV20-1 and TRBJ2-1; the D is unclear. This CDR3 has 13 amino acids. In germline, CDR1 is DFQATT, CDR2 SNEGSKA (reference sequence). Trimming took off 7 bases at V and 7 bases at J, with 17 bases between the two ends. In DNA, the CDR3 is TGCAGTGTAGGACGGACGATTGGAAATGAGCAGTTCTTC. Protein sequence: CSVGRTIGNEQFF.

This clonotype was seen a handful of times. The chain carries TRBV5-1 and TRBJ2-1; D is unresolved. V dropped 3 bases and J dropped 5 bases, with 6 bases sitting between them. Germline V gene sequence: CDR1 SGHRS, CDR2 YFSETQ. The CDR3 is made up of 12 amino acids. CDR3 bases: TGCGCCAGCAGCTCGATCGACAATGAGCAGTTCTTC. Amino acids: CASSSIDNEQFF. The complete variable domain, with remaining parts taken from reference TRBV5-1 and TRBJ2-1, reads KAGVTQTPRYLIKTRGQQVTLSCSPISGHRSVSWYQQTPGQGLQFLFEYFSETQRNKGNFPGRFSGRQFSNSRSEMNVSTLELGDSALYLCASSSIDNEQFFGPGTRLTVL.

This clonotype was found many times. The chain couples TRBV10-2 to TRBJ2-1; TRBD2 might be the D (5 bases). With 4 bases removed from V and 2 bases from J, the gap between germline ends came to 12 bases. CDR1 is WSHSY and CDR2 is SAAADI in the germline V gene. The CDR3 consists of 15 residues. In DNA, the CDR3 is TGCGCCAGCAGTGGAACGGGAAAGGCCTACAATGAGCAGTTCTTC. It is translated as CASSGTGKAYNEQFF.

The chain employs TRBV9 and TRBJ1-1; TRBD1 agrees at 7 bases. The CDR3 consists of 15 residues. The junction had 8 bases not matched to a gene; V was cut back by 3 bases and J by 3 bases. CDR1 and CDR2 (germline): SGDLS, YYNGEE. CDR3 coding DNA: TGTGCCAGCAGCGCTCCTAGGGGGCGAGACACTGAAGCTTTCTTT. Residues: CASSAPRGRDTEAFF. Full variable domain (missing parts from reference TRBV9 and TRBJ1-1): DSGVTQTPKHLITATGQRVTLRCSPRSGDLSVYWYQQSLDQGLQFLIQYYNGEERAKGNILERFSAQQFPDLHSELNLSSLELGDSALYFCASSAPRGRDTEAFFGQGTRLTVV.

This clonotype was observed a handful of times. This sequence joins TRBV12-3 or TRBV12-4 and TRBJ1-2; the D gene is possibly TRBD1 (6 bases). The CDR3 is 14 amino acids. Trimming shortened V by 4 bases and J by 4 bases, and 13 bases separated the two germline ends. The CDR3: CASSWDIGTYGYTF. The DNA of the CDR3 is TGTGCCAGCAGTTGGGACATCGGAACCTATGGCTACACCTTC.

This clonotype was observed a handful of times. The V call is TRBV6-5, the J call TRBJ2-3; no definite D call. The CDR3 consists of 17 residues. V dropped 2 bases and J dropped 0 bases, with 15 bases sitting between them. Germline assignment: CDR1 MNHEY and CDR2 SVGAGI. CDR3 sequence (DNA): TGTGCCAGCAGTTACGGTCAGACGGTTCCTAGCACAGATACGCAGTATTTT. This gives the protein CASSYGQTVPSTDTQYF.

The chain has TRBV3-1 and TRBJ2-3, with 8 positions matching TRBD2. J was trimmed by 11 bases and V by 1 base; bases with no gene match: 17. Per germline, CDR1 LGHDT and CDR2 YNNKEL (reference sequence). The CDR3 contains 17 residues. CDR3 sequence: CASSQVNRLAGIEKQYF. As DNA, the CDR3 is TGTGCCAGCAGCCAAGTAAATAGGCTAGCGGGCATCGAGAAGCAGTATTTT.

This clonotype has a handful of counts. The gene calls are TRBV5-1 and TRBJ1-6, with TRBD1 matching over 9 bases. The V gene end was trimmed by 3 bases and the J gene end by 9 bases; junction bases not matched to a gene: 4. The germline V gene has CDR1 SGHRS and CDR2 YFSETQ. The CDR3 covers 14 residues. The DNA of the CDR3 is TGCGCCAGCAGCTCGGGACAGGGAACTTCACCCCTCCACTTT. It encodes CASSSGQGTSPLHF.

This clonotype was seen a handful of times. The rearrangement links TRBV11-2 to TRBJ1-2; 8 positions agree with TRBD1. Germline-derived CDR1 and CDR2 are SGHAT and FQNNGV. V was clipped by 4 bases and J by 4 bases; unmatched bases: 8. The CDR3 runs to 15 residues. The CDR3 spells CASSSSPGGAYGYTF. For the CDR3, the DNA is TGTGCCAGCAGCTCTAGCCCAGGGGGCGCCTATGGCTACACCTTC.

This clonotype was recorded once. The CDR3 spells CASSLVSGEYNEQFF. CDR3 sequence (DNA): TGTGCCAGCAGTTTGGTTAGCGGAGAGTACAATGAGCAGTTCTTC. This chain connects TRBV12-3 or TRBV12-4 to TRBJ2-1; a weak D match, TRBD2 (6 bases). The CDR3 spans 15 residues. V was shortened by 3 bases and J by 4 bases, with 13 bases between the two germline ends.

The table lists this clonotype with a few counts. The chain employs TRBV7-9 and TRBJ2-3; 11 nucleotides agree with TRBD2. The CDR3 has 17 residues. The V gene end was trimmed by 5 bases and the J gene end by 4 bases; junction bases not matched to a gene: 11. Germline V gene sequence: CDR1 SEHNR, CDR2 FQNEAQ (reference sequence). In DNA form, the CDR3 reads TGTGCCAGCAGCCCCCCTGGCACTAGCGGGAGTTCAGATACGCAGTATTTT. Protein sequence: CASSPPGTSGSSDTQYF.

This chain uses TRBV20-1 with TRBJ2-1; the match to TRBD2 covers 13 bases. The junction had 7 bases not matched to a gene; V was cut back by 0 bases and J by 8 bases. Germline V gives CDR1 DFQATT, CDR2 SNEGSKA (reference sequence). The CDR3 runs 16 residues. DNA of the CDR3: TGCAGTGCTAGAGAGAGACTAGCGGGAGGCCAGGATGAGCAGTTCTTC. It translates to CSARERLAGGQDEQFF.

The rearrangement links TRBV4-3 to TRBJ2-7; D perhaps matches TRBD1 (6 bases). The CDR3 extends over 13 amino acids. Trimming left V 1 base short and J 5 bases short, with 9 bases between. Germline loops: CDR1 LGHNA, CDR2 YSLEER. CDR3 in DNA: TGCGCCAGCAGCCAAGGCAGGGGAAACGAGCAGTACTTC. It is translated as CASSQGRGNEQYF.

This chain links TRBV28 with TRBJ2-1, with 8 bases lining up with TRBD1. The V gene's germline CDR1 is MDHEN and CDR2 SYDVKM. V lost 0 bases and J lost 7; bases outside the gene matches: 5. The CDR3 has 15 residues. Written as DNA, the CDR3 is TGTGCCAGCAGTTTATGGCAGGGGGCGGGAAATGAGCAGTTCTTC. Translated, it gives CASSLWQGAGNEQFF.

There are many counts of this clonotype. This chain links TRBV5-1 with TRBJ2-3; no clear D. The germline V and J ends were trimmed by 8 bases and 2 bases, with 12 bases remaining between them. CDR3 length: 13 residues. The germline gives CDR1 SGHRS, CDR2 YFSETQ. The CDR3 sequence is CASKRDPTDTQYF. The CDR3 DNA is TGCGCCAGTAAAAGGGATCCCACAGATACGCAGTATTTT. Based on the CDR3 plus reference TRBV5-1 and TRBJ2-3, the full variable domain is KAGVTQTPRYLIKTRGQQVTLSCSPISGHRSVSWYQQTPGQGLQFLFEYFSETQRNKGNFPGRFSGRQFSNSRSEMNVSTLELGDSALYLCASKRDPTDTQYFGPGTRLTVL.

This clonotype was recorded a few times. The gene calls are TRBV4-3 and TRBJ1-2, with 9 bases lining up with TRBD1. The CDR3 is 17 residues long. Trimming removed 0 bases from V and 8 bases from J; junction bases left unmatched: 13. The germline V gene encodes CDR1 LGHNA and CDR2 YSLEER. The CDR3 reads CASSQDDQPGQGEGYTF. The CDR3 DNA sequence: TGCGCCAGCAGCCAAGATGATCAACCGGGACAGGGAGAGGGCTACACCTTC.

The V and J genes are TRBV7-2 and TRBJ1-4, with a weak D call TRBD1 (6 bases). Germline CDR1 reads SGHTA; CDR2 reads FQGNSA. V lost 5 bases and J 5 bases, leaving 12 bases between the germline ends. The CDR3 consists of 14 residues. The CDR3 loop is CASSQGQINEKLFF. Here the CDR3 DNA reads TGTGCCAGCAGCCAGGGGCAGATAAATGAAAAACTGTTTTTT.

This clonotype was seen more than once but under ten times. The J gene is TRBJ1-6, the V gene TRBV6-1, with D perhaps TRBD1 (5 bases). The germline V and J ends were trimmed by 5 bases and 10 bases, with 18 bases remaining between them. Germline values: CDR1 MNHNS, CDR2 SASEGT. This CDR3 is 15 amino acids long. CDR3 loop: CASSPPRGEGSPLHF. The CDR3 coding sequence is TGTGCCAGCAGTCCCCCGCGGGGCGAGGGGTCACCCCTCCACTTT.

In its sample, this clonotype was seen a few times. A read error may produce the germline difference seen at one junction end. This chain connects TRBV29-1 to TRBJ1-4; 10 bases are shared with TRBD1. In germline, CDR1 is SQVTM, CDR2 ANQGSEA. The CDR3 loop spans 11 amino acids. The CDR3: CSVLPLGQGLF. The CDR3 DNA reads as TGCAGCGTTCTCCCTCTGGGACAGGGGCTTTTT. Full variable domain (remainder filled in from reference TRBV29-1 and TRBJ1-4): SAVISQKPSRDICQRGTSLTIQCQVDSQVTMMFWYRQQPGQSLTLIATANQGSEATYESGFVIDKFPISRPNLTFSTLTVSNMSPEDSSIYLCSVLPLGQGLFGSGTQLSVL.

The CDR3 spells CASTGPSTEAFF. The CDR3, as DNA: TGTGCCAGCACTGGACCGAGCACTGAAGCTTTCTTT. The chain links TRBV12-3 or TRBV12-4 to TRBJ1-1; D is unclear. This CDR3 spans 12 amino acids. V lost 7 bases and J 4 bases, leaving 10 bases between the germline ends.

Of note for this clonotype: The final CDR3 position lacks the conserved phenylalanine or tryptophan, pointing to a likely read error. The genes are TRBV11-2 and TRBJ2-7, with 12 bases fitting TRBD1. The V segment lost 0 bases and the J segment 4 bases; nucleotides outside the gene matches: 13. The CDR3 covers 19 residues. CDR1 is SGHAT and CDR2 is FQNNGV in the germline V gene. The CDR3 reads CASSLDLIKGQGAEYEQYS. The CDR3 region has the DNA TGTGCCAGCAGCTTAGATCTTATTAAGGGACAGGGGGCGGAATACGAGCAGTACTCC.

The chain carries TRBV30 and TRBJ2-3, with TRBD2 matching over 8 bases. CDR3 length equals 14 residues. Germline-derived CDR1 and CDR2 are GTSNPN and SVGIG (reference sequence). V lost 0 bases and J lost 1; bases outside the gene matches: 0. CDR3: CAWSVGGGTDTQYF. CDR3 nucleotide sequence: TGTGCCTGGAGTGTCGGGGGGGGCACAGATACGCAGTATTTT.